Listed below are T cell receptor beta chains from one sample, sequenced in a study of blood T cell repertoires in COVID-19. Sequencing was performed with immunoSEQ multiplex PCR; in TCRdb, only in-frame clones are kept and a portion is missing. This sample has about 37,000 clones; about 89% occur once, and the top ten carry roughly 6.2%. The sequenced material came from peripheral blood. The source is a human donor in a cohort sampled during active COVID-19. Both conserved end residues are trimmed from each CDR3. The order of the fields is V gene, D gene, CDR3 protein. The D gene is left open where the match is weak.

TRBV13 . ASSLGRGNYGYT
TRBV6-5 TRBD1 ASSYSMGQGNTEAF
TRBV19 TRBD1 ASSTGTGGRDTQY
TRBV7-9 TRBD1 ASSLGQGEGPLH
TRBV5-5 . ASSQRREGGYNEQF
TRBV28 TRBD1 ASRGQHSGNTIY
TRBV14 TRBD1 ASSRLTGGETQY
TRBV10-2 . ASSESTAVGRAQH
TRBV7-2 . ASSLTQSNTEAF
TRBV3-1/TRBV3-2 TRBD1 ASSRIRDRGIITDTQY
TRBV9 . ASSVEDSPTGELF
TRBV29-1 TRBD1 SVEELPGGEQY
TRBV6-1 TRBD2 ASSELPRRGAFYEQY
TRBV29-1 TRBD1 SAAPGQGSYNEQF
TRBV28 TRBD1 ASVNSAGQGRGPYEQY
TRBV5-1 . ASSLGQQGDYEQY
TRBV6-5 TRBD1 ASSQFRQGPNGYT
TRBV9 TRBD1 ASSHQPGTGGSYEQY
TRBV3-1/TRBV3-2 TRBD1 ASSQVPGGGQPQH
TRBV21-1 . AGQDYSNQPQH
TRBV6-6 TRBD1 ASIRDSGDGYT
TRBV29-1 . SVEEPRGTGELF
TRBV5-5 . ASSLVRLEQF
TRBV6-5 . ASSYSYSHGDGYT
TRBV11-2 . ASSLSAYEQY
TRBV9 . ASTNLIGDTQY
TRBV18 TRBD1 ASSPTGGGFYEQY
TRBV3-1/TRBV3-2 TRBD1 ASSQGRRDRGWNTEAF
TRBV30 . AWSPAYTTPFYEQY
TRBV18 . ASSLRESGELF
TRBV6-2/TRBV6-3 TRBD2 ASSYGGTSSTDEQY
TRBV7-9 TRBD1 ASSPRQGAYEQY
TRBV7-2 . ASSSRDKYEQY
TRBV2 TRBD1 ASKDRVNIQY
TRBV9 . ASSVEQRGAEAF
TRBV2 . ASTAERYQPQH
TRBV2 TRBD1 ASSVDRGGTDTQY
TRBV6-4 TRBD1 ASSVPRGQSNEQY
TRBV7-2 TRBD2 ASSPRGGGQETQY
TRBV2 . ASSEATAGSSF
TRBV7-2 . ASSLAWGATGNEQF
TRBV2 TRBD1 ASSSDRGYNSPLH
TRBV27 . ASSFDRGGWTDTQY
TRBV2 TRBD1 ASRDRGRSYEQY
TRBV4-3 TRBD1 ASSQDRNRGGYNEQF
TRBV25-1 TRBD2 ASSVSSGGADEQF
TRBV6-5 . ASSDSYNSPLH
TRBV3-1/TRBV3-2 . ASSQELSDIYGYT
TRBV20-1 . RIRGYTEAF
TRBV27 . ASSLRGQETQY
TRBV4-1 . ASSPTGIGANVLT
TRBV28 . ASNPRALSNEKLF
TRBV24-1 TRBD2 ATSGPSGSRTDTQY
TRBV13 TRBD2 ASRPRTSGSSGELF